These T cell receptor beta chains were read from a single sample in a study of tumor T cells in aggressive B-cell lymphoma. The repertoire was sequenced with immunoSEQ multiplex PCR; TCRdb's copy has only in-frame clones and lacks some. The profile shows some 4,500 clones, over 70% of them singletons. Sequenced sample: tumor tissue. The receptors come from an adult with diffuse large B cell lymphoma. CDR3s include the opening cysteine and the closing phenylalanine or tryptophan. Each record gives: D gene, J gene, V gene, clone size, CDR3 DNA, CDR3 protein. D genes are given only for firm matches. Clone sizes are given selectively: once, few, many, or a class where the clone is expanded.

- TRBJ2-1 TRBV18 - TGTGCCAGCATGAGGTCAGGGAACGATGAGCAGTTCTTC CASMRSGNDEQFF
TRBD2 TRBJ2-1 TRBV28 - TGTGCCAGCAGTCCACTAGCGCCCCCTAACAATGAGCAGTTCTTC CASSPLAPPNNEQFF
- TRBJ2-1 TRBV5-4 - TGTGCCAGCAGCTTGGATTCAGGGTCCGATGAGCAGTTCTTC CASSLDSGSDEQFF
TRBD1 TRBJ1-5 TRBV27 - TGTGCCAGCAGTTCCCCAGACAGGGCTAATCAGCCCCAGCATTTT CASSSPDRANQPQHF
- TRBJ1-1 TRBV4-1 - TGCGCCAGCAGCCAAGGACAGGCCGGCCTTGAAGCTTTCTTT CASSQGQAGLEAFF
TRBD1 TRBJ1-1 TRBV5-1 - TGCGCCAGCAGCCCGGACAGGGGGCAAGGGATCACTGAAGCTTTCTTT CASSPDRGQGITEAFF
- TRBJ1-5 TRBV6-5 - TGTGCCAGCAGCCTGAGTTATAGCAATCAGCCCCAGCATTTT CASSLSYSNQPQHF
TRBD1 TRBJ1-4 TRBV4-2 - TGTGCCAAGAAGACAGGGACTAATGAAAAACTGTTTTTT CAKKTGTNEKLFF
TRBD1 TRBJ1-2 TRBV4-3 - TGCGCCAGCAGCCGACAGGGGGCAGGCCCCTATGGCTACACCTTC CASSRQGAGPYGYTF
- TRBJ1-2 TRBV28 - TGTGCCAGCAGACTTCTTGAACAGGGAAAAGGCTACACCTTC CASRLLEQGKGYTF
- TRBJ2-2 TRBV19 - TGTGCCAGTAGTATCGTGCCGCGACAACTGTTTTTT CASSIVPRQLFF
- TRBJ1-5 TRBV12-2 - TGTGCAAGTCGCTTACCGCAGGCCCCGCACCCAACCCAGCATTTT CASRLPQAPHPTQHF
- TRBJ2-3 TRBV28 - TGTGCCAGCGGGGGCGATACGCAGTATTTT CASGGDTQYF
- TRBJ1-2 TRBV20-1 few TGCAGGGCTGACACGATCTATGGCTACACCTTC CRADTIYGYTF
TRBD1 TRBJ1-1 TRBV6-4 - TGTGCCAGCAGCGGACAGGAGGGCACTGAAGCTTTCTTT CASSGQEGTEAFF
- TRBJ1-5 TRBV6-1 - TGTGCCAGCAGTTTAGAAGGGGCAGGCAATCAGCCCCAGCATTTT CASSLEGAGNQPQHF
TRBD2 TRBJ2-3 TRBV19 - TGTGCCAGTAGTATCGAACGCGGGGGGCCTTCCACAGATACGCAGTATTTT CASSIERGGPSTDTQYF
- TRBJ1-2 TRBV20-1 once TGCAGTGCTAGCGTAGGGGTTGGCTACACCTTC CSASVGVGYTF
TRBD2 TRBJ2-3 TRBV7-9 - TGTGCCAGCGGATCCCGATGGACTAGCGGGGTCACAGATACGCAGTATTTT CASGSRWTSGVTDTQYF
- TRBJ2-7 TRBV5-1 - TGCGCCAGCAGTGGGCCGGCAGACGCCCGGGGGGGGACAGGGAGCTCCTACGAGCAGTACTTC CASSGPADARGGTGSSYEQYF
TRBD2 TRBJ2-3 TRBV15 - TGTGCCACCAGCAGAGGGGAACTAGCGGTACGCGCAGATACGCAGTATTTT CATSRGELAVRADTQYF
TRBD2 TRBJ2-7 TRBV5-4 - TGTGCCAGCAGCTTGGTGAGCCTAGCGGGTATTTCCTACGAGCAGTACTTC CASSLVSLAGISYEQYF
- TRBJ2-1 TRBV11-3 - TGTGCCAGCAGCTCGGGTCAAAGCGCCCTCTCCTACAATGAGCAGTTCTTC CASSSGQSALSYNEQFF
- TRBJ1-6 TRBV27 - TGTGCCAGCAGTTTAAGTGGGCTGGGTTCACCCCTCCACTTT CASSLSGLGSPLHF
- TRBJ1-4 TRBV28 - TGTGCCAGCAGTCCATCCCACCCGGTCCGTTTGTTCGGTGAAAAACTGTTTTTT CASSPSHPVRLFGEKLFF
- TRBJ1-5 TRBV30 - TGTGCCTGGAGTGTTCGTAGCAATCAGCCCCAGCATTTT CAWSVRSNQPQHF
TRBD1 TRBJ2-7 TRBV11-1 - TGTGCCAGCAGCTTAGGCCCCGGGACAGGGAGCTACGAGCAGTACTTC CASSLGPGTGSYEQYF